This entry lists 18 T cell receptor beta chains sequenced from one sample in a study of shared clonotypes between healthy human individuals. As defined, naive CD8 cells were CD45RO-negative and positively selected for CCR7, with terminally differentiated effector memory CD45RA+ cells excluded. Sequencing was performed with immunoSEQ multiplex PCR; in TCRdb, only in-frame clones are kept and a portion is missing. The sample consists of about 700,000 clones, about 90% of them appearing once. Sequencing used naive CD8+ T cells sorted from blood. The receptor set was obtained from a man aged 25-45 years in good health.

A single count supports this clone. V and J are TRBV13 and TRBJ2-3, with 12 bases matching TRBD2. V trimming: 4 bases; J trimming: 6 bases; junction bases outside the gene matches: 11. There are 17 residues in the CDR3. CDR1 PRHDT and CDR2 FYEKMQ come from the germline V gene (reference sequence). The CDR3 DNA sequence: TGTGCCAGCAGCTATATTAAGACTAGCGGGAGTGGTGATACGCAGTATTTT. Translation gives CASSYIKTSGSGDTQYF.

The genes are TRBV11-2 and TRBJ2-5, with D perhaps given as TRBD1 or TRBD2 (5 bases each). The CDR3 totals 13 residues. CDR1 and CDR2 from the germline V gene are SGHAT and FQNNGV. The V end was cut by 1 base, the J end by 2 bases, with 5 bases between. Here the CDR3 reads CASSLGGQETQYF. CDR3 DNA sequence: TGTGCCAGCAGCTTAGGGGGGCAAGAGACCCAGTACTTC.

The rearrangement joins TRBV7-9 to TRBJ1-1, with TRBD1 as a possible D gene (6 bases). Trimming pared 10 bases from V and 7 bases from J, leaving 19 bases between. CDR3 size: 13 residues. Germline V CDR1 and CDR2: SEHNR, FQNEAQ (reference sequence). CDR3 protein: CATRGGTTREAFF. The CDR3 DNA follows: TGTGCCACCCGAGGGGGGACGACTCGTGAAGCTTTCTTT.

The rearrangement joins TRBV7-2 to TRBJ2-1; 8 bases align to TRBD2. The V segment lost 5 bases and the J segment 6 bases; nucleotides outside the gene matches: 15. The CDR3 covers 17 residues. Germline lookup yields CDR1 SGHTA and CDR2 FQGNSA. The CDR3 protein is CASSQPPPGLEVNEQFF. The CDR3 coding sequence is TGTGCCAGCAGCCAACCCCCACCGGGACTAGAGGTCAATGAGCAGTTCTTC.

The rearrangement joins TRBV18 to TRBJ2-7; D remains ambiguous. This CDR3 is built from 14 residues. Germline-derived CDR1 and CDR2 are KGHSH and LQKENI. The V gene lost 0 bases and the J gene lost 2 bases, with 8 bases spanning the gap. The CDR3 sequence: CASSPPGVPYEQYF. Here the CDR3 DNA reads TGTGCCAGCTCACCACCGGGTGTACCCTACGAGCAGTACTTC. The full variable domain, completed using reference TRBV18 and TRBJ2-7, is NAGVMQNPRHLVRRRGQEARLRCSPMKGHSHVYWYRQLPEEGLKFMVYLQKENIIDESGMPKERFSAEFPKEGPSILRIQQVVRGDSAAYFCASSPPGVPYEQYFGPGTRLTVT.

The V gene is TRBV7-9, the J gene TRBJ2-3; 7 nucleotides align to TRBD2. Trimming removed 1 base from V and 3 bases from J; junction bases left unmatched: 4. Per germline, CDR1 SEHNR and CDR2 FQNEAQ (reference sequence). There are 15 residues in the CDR3. The chain's CDR3 is CASSLGTSETDTQYF. The CDR3 coding sequence is TGTGCCAGCAGCTTAGGTACTAGCGAGACAGATACGCAGTATTTT.

This clone was found a few times. This chain connects TRBV27 to TRBJ2-3, with D maybe TRBD1 (6 bases). CDR1 and CDR2 (germline): MNHEY, SMNVEV (reference sequence). The CDR3 extends over 14 amino acids. V dropped 3 bases and J dropped 5 bases, with 12 bases sitting between them. CDR3 nucleotide sequence: TGTGCCAGCAGTTTGGGCAGGGGTAAAGATACGCAGTATTTT. Translation gives CASSLGRGKDTQYF.

The chain has TRBV7-9 and TRBJ2-7; possibly TRBD2 for D (7 bases). The CDR3 loop spans 16 amino acids. The germline CDR1 and CDR2 sequences are SEHNR and FQNEAQ (reference sequence). Trimming took 5 bases from V and 4 from J, leaving 21 bases between them. The CDR3 nucleotides read TGTGCCAGCAGCCCCTCGGGGGGCTGGGTGGAGTACGAGCAGTACTTC. Its protein product is CASSPSGGWVEYEQYF.

The chain couples TRBV11-2 to TRBJ1-1; 9 bases are a match to TRBD1. CDR3 length equals 15 residues. Germline CDR1 and CDR2: SGHAT and FQNNGV. Trimming removed 6 bases from V and 3 bases from J; junction bases left unmatched: 8. The CDR3 DNA sequence: TGTGCCAGCAGAAGCCGGGACAGGGTCGACACTGAAGCTTTCTTT. Translating gives CASRSRDRVDTEAFF.

The chain joins TRBV4-3 to TRBJ2-7; maybe TRBD2 (6 bases). This CDR3 has 13 amino acids. Trimming shortened V by 0 bases and J by 3 bases, and 6 bases separated the two germline ends. Per the germline V gene, CDR1 is LGHNA and CDR2 is YSLEER. Here the CDR3 DNA reads TGCGCCAGCAGCCAAGAAGCGGGCTACGAGCAGTACTTC. Its translation is CASSQEAGYEQYF.

The V and J genes are TRBV7-9 and TRBJ2-4, with D possibly TRBD1 on 6 matching bases. V lost 0 bases and J lost 0, with 18 bases in between. Germline CDR1 and CDR2: SEHNR and FQNEAQ (reference sequence). The CDR3 runs to 19 residues. DNA of the CDR3: TGTGCCAGCAGCTTAGCTCGGGACCTGACAGGCCTAGCCAAAAACATTCAGTACTTC. Amino acid sequence: CASSLARDLTGLAKNIQYF.

Points on this clone: Other DNA sequences of this sample code for an identical CDR3. The chain links TRBV27 to TRBJ2-2; D is unresolved. Trimming left V 3 bases short and J 2 bases short, with 4 bases between. The CDR3 loop spans 13 amino acids. Germline CDR1 is MNHEY and CDR2 is SMNVEV (reference sequence). The CDR3 protein is CASSFSNTGELFF. In DNA form, the CDR3 reads TGTGCCAGCAGTTTTTCAAACACCGGGGAGCTGTTTTTT.

The chain links TRBV27 to TRBJ2-1, with 9 bases fitting TRBD2. V shed 10 bases, J shed 9 bases, and the junction held 7 bases outside the gene matches. The germline gives CDR1 MNHEY, CDR2 SMNVEV (reference sequence). This CDR3 has 12 amino acids. This CDR3 is CATAGGPFEQFF. Written as DNA, the CDR3 is TGTGCCACCGCGGGAGGGCCTTTTGAGCAGTTCTTC.

The chain links TRBV15 to TRBJ2-1, with D possibly being TRBD2 (6 bases). There are 16 residues in the CDR3. Trimming left V 0 bases short and J 3 bases short, with 12 bases between. Germline CDR1 and CDR2: LNHNV and YYDKDF (reference sequence). In nucleotides, the CDR3 is TGTGCCACCAGCAGAGAACCGGGAGAAGACTACAATGAGCAGTTCTTC. It encodes CATSREPGEDYNEQFF.

This sequence joins TRBV7-8 and TRBJ1-2; 7 bases fit TRBD1. The CDR3 runs to 16 residues. The germline V gene has CDR1 SGHVS and CDR2 FQNEAQ. V shed 0 bases, J shed 5 bases, and the junction held 9 bases outside the gene matches. The CDR3 region is CASSLARDSALYGYTF. The CDR3 DNA sequence: TGTGCCAGCAGCTTAGCGAGGGACAGCGCGCTATATGGCTACACCTTC.

This chain joins TRBV27 and TRBJ1-1, with 8 bases aligning to TRBD1. There are 18 residues in the CDR3. Germline V gene data show CDR1 as MNHEY and CDR2 as SMNVEV (reference sequence). The V gene end was trimmed by 1 base and the J gene end by 3 bases; junction bases not matched to a gene: 13. This CDR3 is CASSLYLTGGKQDTEAFF. CDR3 bases: TGTGCCAGCAGTTTATACCTTACAGGGGGAAAACAGGACACTGAAGCTTTCTTT.

This clone was counted once. The rearrangement joins TRBV28 to TRBJ2-7; 9 positions match TRBD2. The CDR3 sequence is 15 residues long. The junction had 8 bases not matched to a gene; V was cut back by 2 bases and J by 6 bases. Looked up from germline, CDR1 is MDHEN and CDR2 is SYDVKM. CDR3 loop: CASSLVIAGDREQYF. CDR3 nucleotides: TGTGCCAGCAGTTTAGTGATAGCGGGAGACCGCGAGCAGTACTTC.

The CDR3 reads CASSLTGPRAGEQYF. CDR3 bases: TGTGCCAGCAGTTTGACCGGGCCCCGGGCGGGTGAGCAGTACTTC. The V gene is TRBV27, the J gene TRBJ2-7; TRBD2 might be the D (5 bases). V was shortened by 3 bases and J by 7 bases, with 19 bases between the two germline ends. The CDR3 sequence is 15 residues long. CDR1 and CDR2 from the germline V gene are MNHEY and SMNVEV (reference sequence).